The 18 T cell receptor beta chains below were found in one sample sequenced in a study of Graves' ophthalmopathy and Graves' hyperthyroidism. The authors amplified TCR beta CDR3 regions, and they did so from RNA transcripts for repertoire sequencing. Investigators did first-round RT-PCR with HTBI primers, then second-round multiplex PCR. TCRdb recomputed calls from the multiplex PCR reads with MiXCR, one row per CDR3 protein. The sample includes 350,000 to 450,000 distinct CDR3 sequences, about 16% of them seen just once. Sequencing input: peripheral blood. Receptor source: a woman under 30 with Graves' ophthalmopathy.

In this sample, this clonotype turned up many times. This rearrangement joins TRBV12-3 or TRBV12-4 to TRBJ2-3; no definite D call. CDR3 size: 14 residues. Trimming pared 4 bases from V and 0 bases from J, leaving 8 bases between. CDR3 loop: CASSSTTSTDTQYF. The CDR3 DNA reads TGTGCCAGCAGTTCGACAACCAGCACAGATACGCAGTATTTT.

The sample holds a few counts of this clonotype. A much larger clone lies one base from this, so it may be a read error. The chain combines TRBV19 with TRBJ2-7, with 12 bases that match TRBD2. Losses at the gene ends were 3 bases for V and 6 bases for J; bases not matched to a gene: 6. CDR3 size: 15 residues. Germline V gives CDR1 LNHDA, CDR2 SQIVND (reference sequence). DNA for the CDR3: TGTGCCAGTAGTATCCTAGCGGGAGGGCCCTGCGAGCAGTACTTC. It yields the protein CASSILAGGPCEQYF. The variable domain in full, completed from reference TRBV19 and TRBJ2-7, reads DGGITQSPKYLFRKEGQNVTLSCEQNLNHDAMYWYRQDPGQGLRLIYYSQIVNDFQKGDIAEGYSVSREKKESFPLTVTSAQKNPTAFYLCASSILAGGPCEQYFGPGTRLTVT.

The chain has TRBV7-2 and TRBJ1-1; D is perhaps TRBD1 (5 bases). Deletions cut 1 base from V and 11 bases from J, with 14 bases between. The CDR3 has 13 residues. Per germline, CDR1 SGHTA and CDR2 FQGNSA. The CDR3 DNA is TGTGCCAGCAGCTTAGGTCCCTGGGGGGGGGCTTTCTTT. Translated, it gives CASSLGPWGGAFF. The full variable domain, with the rest looked up from reference TRBV7-2 and TRBJ1-1, is GAGVSQSPSNKVTEKGKDVELRCDPISGHTALYWYRQSLGQGLEFLIYFQGNSAPDKSGLPSDRFSAERTGGSVSTLTIQRTQQEDSAVYLCASSLGPWGGAFFGQGTRLTVV.

In its sample, this clonotype was seen many times. The rearrangement links TRBV6-2 or TRBV6-3 to TRBJ2-5, with D perhaps matching TRBD2 (5 bases). The CDR3 sequence is 21 residues long. Germline-derived CDR1 and CDR2 are MNHEY and SVGEGT. Trimming took off 0 bases at V and 0 bases at J, with 26 bases between the two ends. In DNA, the CDR3 is TGTGCCAGCAGTTACTCCTTCCCGGGAAGCCCTAGTACGGCCAACCAAGAGACCCAGTACTTC. Amino acids: CASSYSFPGSPSTANQETQYF.

The rearrangement links TRBV6-1 to TRBJ1-5; D not certain. Trimming stripped 8 bases from V and 2 bases from J, with 10 bases between. In germline, CDR1 is MNHNS, CDR2 SASEGT. The CDR3 has 13 residues. CDR3 region: CASWGGGNQPQHF. CDR3 DNA sequence: TGTGCCAGCTGGGGTGGGGGCAATCAGCCCCAGCATTTT.

This clonotype was seen a few times. DNA of the CDR3: TGTGCCAGCAGCCAAGCTCCGGGACAAAACTACGAGCAGTACTTC. Its translation is CASSQAPGQNYEQYF. The chain employs TRBV3-1 and TRBJ2-7; a weak D match, TRBD1 (6 bases). The CDR3 extends over 15 amino acids. CDR1 is LGHDT and CDR2 is YNNKEL in the germline V gene (reference sequence). Trimming stripped 1 base from V and 3 bases from J, with 13 bases between.

This clonotype occurred many times. The rearrangement joins TRBV6-1 to TRBJ2-5, with 12 nucleotides matching TRBD2. Trimming removed 6 bases from V and 3 bases from J; junction bases left unmatched: 5. The CDR3 is 15 amino acids. Looked up from germline, CDR1 is MNHNS and CDR2 is SASEGT. CDR3 loop: CASRRTSGTKETQYF. The CDR3 bases are TGTGCCAGCAGGAGGACTAGCGGGACCAAAGAGACCCAGTACTTC.

This clonotype showed up many times. This rearrangement joins TRBV28 to TRBJ2-5; perhaps TRBD1 as D (5 bases). The CDR3 is made up of 14 amino acids. Germline CDR1 MDHEN, CDR2 SYDVKM. V lost 8 bases to trimming and J lost 4 bases, with 17 bases between them. The CDR3 spells CASGPPGQGETQYF. The CDR3 nucleotides read TGTGCCAGCGGCCCGCCCGGCCAGGGAGAGACCCAGTACTTC.

This clonotype was observed at least ten times. This chain links TRBV12-3 or TRBV12-4 with TRBJ1-5; D call uncertain. The CDR3 has 15 residues. Trimming shortened V by 3 bases and J by 0 bases, and 9 bases separated the two germline ends. The CDR3 reads CASSFWGNSNQPQHF. Written as DNA, the CDR3 is TGTGCCAGCAGTTTCTGGGGAAATAGCAATCAGCCCCAGCATTTT.

This clonotype was seen repeatedly, ten times or more. This chain uses TRBV11-2 with TRBJ2-2; D perhaps matches TRBD2 (5 bases). This CDR3 is 16 amino acids long. Trimming left V 0 bases short and J 4 bases short, with 12 bases between. Germline CDR1 and CDR2: SGHAT and FQNNGV. The CDR3 nucleotides are TGTGCCAGCAGCTTAGAGTCGCGGGTACTCACCGGGGAGCTGTTTTTT. Translating it yields CASSLESRVLTGELFF.

The sample holds many counts of this clonotype. J is TRBJ1-1 and V is TRBV12-3 or TRBV12-4; perhaps TRBD1 as D (6 bases). CDR3 size: 16 residues. V was clipped by 4 bases and J by 1 base, with 16 bases between them. CDR3 bases: TGTGCCAGCAGTTACCCCACTTTGACAGGGAACACTGAAGCTTTCTTT. Encoded protein: CASSYPTLTGNTEAFF.

This clonotype was observed a few times. The chain uses TRBV18 and TRBJ2-7; 11 bases are a match to TRBD2. Germline CDR1 and CDR2: KGHSH and LQKENI. The J segment lost 5 bases and the V segment lost 3 bases, leaving 6 bases of the junction unmatched. The CDR3 is made up of 15 amino acids. The CDR3 DNA reads as TGTGCCAGCTCACCCCCCGGGACTAGCGGTCACGAGCAGTACTTC. Translating gives CASSPPGTSGHEQYF.

In this sample, this clonotype turned up many times. The chain has TRBV27 and TRBJ1-5; D is ambiguous. The germline V and J ends were trimmed by 2 bases and 1 base, with 6 bases remaining between them. Germline V gene lookup returns CDR1 MNHEY and CDR2 SMNVEV (reference sequence). The CDR3 length is 14 residues. CDR3 DNA: TGTGCCAGCAGTTTAAGGCAGAGCAATCAGCCCCAGCATTTT. Translation: CASSLRQSNQPQHF.

In its sample, this clonotype was seen many times. The chain joins TRBV28 to TRBJ2-6; D unclear. Trimming removed 5 bases at V and 0 bases at J, with 8 bases between. Germline CDR1 MDHEN, CDR2 SYDVKM. This CDR3 is built from 15 residues. The CDR3 DNA follows: TGTGCCAGCAGTCGGGCCCTCTCTGGGGCCAACGTCCTGACTTTC. It yields the protein CASSRALSGANVLTF.

This clonotype came up many times. This chain joins TRBV27 and TRBJ1-5; the match to TRBD1 covers 7 bases. V shed 3 bases and J 3 bases; nucleotides not matched to a gene: 8. Germline CDR1 reads MNHEY; CDR2 reads SMNVEV (reference sequence). This CDR3 has 16 residues. This CDR3 reads CASSFPGQVLNQPQHF. The CDR3 DNA sequence: TGTGCCAGCAGTTTCCCAGGACAGGTCCTCAATCAGCCCCAGCATTTT.

This clonotype was recorded at least ten times. The chain has TRBV12-3 or TRBV12-4 and TRBJ1-5; D unclear. The CDR3 length is 14 residues. Trimming removed 3 bases at V and 3 bases at J, with 9 bases between. CDR3: CASSFSMSNQPQHF. The CDR3 DNA follows: TGTGCCAGCAGTTTTTCGATGTCCAATCAGCCCCAGCATTTT.

This clonotype was seen repeatedly, ten times or more. The J gene is TRBJ1-1, the V gene TRBV9; D not resolved. Germline values: CDR1 SGDLS, CDR2 YYNGEE. Trimming took off 0 bases at V and 2 bases at J, with 8 bases between the two ends. CDR3 length equals 14 residues. CDR3 amino acids: CASSVGMGNTEAFF. In nucleotides, the CDR3 is TGTGCCAGCAGCGTAGGAATGGGAAACACTGAAGCTTTCTTT.

Ten or more counts support this clonotype. The chain employs TRBV24-1 and TRBJ2-3; D not certain. Deletions cut 4 bases from V and 4 bases from J, with 17 bases between. The CDR3 runs to 16 residues. The germline gives CDR1 KGHDR, CDR2 SFDVKD. CDR3 sequence: CATSDPRTVRADTQYF. For the CDR3, the DNA is TGTGCCACCAGTGACCCGAGGACCGTTCGGGCAGATACGCAGTATTTT.